This T cell receptor beta chain was sequenced in a study of shared clonotypes between healthy human individuals. In its sample, this clone was seen once. Antigen: not known. Running of the assay took place at deep level. For each subset, genomic DNA was distributed in equal portions over several immunoSEQ plates. The assay was immunoSEQ multiplex PCR, and TCRdb's table has in-frame clones only and misses some. The sample has 2 million to 2.5 million clones, 80% to 95% seen once. The J segment lost 2 bases and the V segment lost 4 bases, leaving 7 bases of the junction unmatched. Germline V gene lookup returns CDR1 MGHDK and CDR2 SYGVNS. This CDR3 comprises 16 residues. Notes on the study in general: Generally, naive subsets (rather than memory subsets) showed larger estimated richness.

This receptor was obtained from a man aged 18 to 30 in good health. Some clones in this sample may be carry-over from other donors' samples. This chain uses TRBV25-1 with TRBJ2-2; 7 bases match TRBD2. The sample comprised naive CD4+ T cells from PBMCs. Subset specified: CD45RA+ positively selected. CDR3 bases: TGTGCCAGCAGTGGGGCGGCGGGAGAAAACACCGGGGAGCTGTTTTTT. Amino acids: CASSGAAGENTGELFF.